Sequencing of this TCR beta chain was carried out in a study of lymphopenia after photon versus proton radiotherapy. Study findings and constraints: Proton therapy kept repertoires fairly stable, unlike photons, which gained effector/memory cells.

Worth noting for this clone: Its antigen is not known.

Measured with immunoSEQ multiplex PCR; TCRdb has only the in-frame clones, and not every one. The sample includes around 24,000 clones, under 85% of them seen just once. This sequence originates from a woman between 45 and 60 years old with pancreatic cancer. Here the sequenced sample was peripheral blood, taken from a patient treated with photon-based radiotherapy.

The CDR3 DNA sequence: TGTGCCAGCAGCTCCGCAGGGATCGAGCAGTACTTC. Translating it yields CASSSAGIEQYF. The chain combines TRBV25-1 with TRBJ2-7; a possible D gene is TRBD1 (5 bases). CDR3 length: 12 amino acids. V was clipped by 6 bases and J by 6 bases, with 12 bases between them. Germline CDR1 reads MGHDK; CDR2 reads SYGVNS.